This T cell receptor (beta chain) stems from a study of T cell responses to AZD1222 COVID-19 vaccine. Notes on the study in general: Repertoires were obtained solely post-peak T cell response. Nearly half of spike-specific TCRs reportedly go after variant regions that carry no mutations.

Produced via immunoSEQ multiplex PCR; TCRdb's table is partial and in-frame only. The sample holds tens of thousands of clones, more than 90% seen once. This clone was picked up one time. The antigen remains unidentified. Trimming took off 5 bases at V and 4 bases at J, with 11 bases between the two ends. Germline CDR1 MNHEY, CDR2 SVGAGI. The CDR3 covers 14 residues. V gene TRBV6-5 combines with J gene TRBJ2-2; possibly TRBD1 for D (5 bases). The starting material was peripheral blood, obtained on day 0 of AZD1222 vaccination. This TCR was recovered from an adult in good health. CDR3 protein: CASSIRQFTGELFF. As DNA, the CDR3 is TGTGCCAGCAGTATCCGACAGTTCACCGGGGAGCTGTTTTTT.